This TCR beta chain emerged from a study of monozygotic twins with inflammatory bowel disease. Study conclusions and caveats: It was observed that concordant and discordant twins did not differ in repertoire similarity, possibly given limited power.

A roughly 2.5 ml blood sample was drawn per donor. With regard to this clonotype: Its antigen is currently unknown.

CDR1 is SGHRS and CDR2 is YFSETQ in the germline V gene. The CDR3 is 16 residues long. UMIs that included a 6-nucleotide sample barcode were added by template switching, which took place during cDNA synthesis. From its re-call of the 5' RACE reads, TCRdb lists each CDR3 protein once, without DNA. The sample totals about 130,000 distinct CDR3 sequences; its top ten clones hold more than 1%. The TCR comes from a human donor with ulcerative colitis or Crohn's disease, or a healthy co-twin of an affected twin (not recorded which). Sequencing was carried out using blood. J is TRBJ2-5 and V is TRBV5-1; TCRdb designates TRBD2, a call that cannot be tested without DNA. CDR3 in amino acids: CASSLVLAGEEETQYF. The whole variable domain, filled in from reference TRBV5-1 and TRBJ2-5, reads KAGVTQTPRYLIKTRGQQVTLSCSPISGHRSVSWYQQTPGQGLQFLFEYFSETQRNKGNFPGRFSGRQFSNSRSEMNVSTLELGDSALYLCASSLVLAGEEETQYFGPGTRLLVL.